The rows below give T cell receptor beta chains drawn from one sample of a study of shared T cell receptors in the human thymus. Repertoires were generated with immunoSEQ multiplex PCR, while TCRdb's copy carries only in-frame clones and drops some. Here the sample spans almost 550,000 clones, approximately 80% being singletons. These sequences were also reported in another study, on human thymus T cells.

Sequencing was carried out using thymocytes. Every receptor here comes from a boy in the first two years of life with a congenital heart defect. The CDR3 runs from the conserved cysteine through the conserved F or W. The D gene is left open where the match is weak. Expanded clones are given a class, and other clones once, few, many or no size at all.

-,TRBJ1-2,TRBD1,TRBV4-3,CASSQDHRTGMYGYGYTF,TGCGCCAGCAGCCAAGATCATCGGACAGGGATGTACGGCTATGGCTACACCTTC
few,TRBJ2-3,TRBD2,TRBV4-3,CASSQEPSGGPTDTQYF,TGCGCCAGCAGCCAAGAGCCATCGGGAGGGCCCACAGATACGCAGTATTTT
-,TRBJ2-1,TRBD2,TRBV19,CASSAGADNEQFF,TGTGCCTCTTCGGCGGGAGCGGACAATGAGCAGTTCTTC
once,TRBJ2-5,TRBD2,TRBV6-5,CASSYRGLAEKETQYF,TGTGCCAGCAGTTACCGTGGACTAGCGGAAAAAGAGACCCAGTACTTC
-,TRBJ2-7,TRBD2,TRBV25-1,CASSAGTSYEQYF,TGTGCCAGCAGTGCAGGGACTAGCTACGAGCAGTACTTC
-,TRBJ2-7,-,TRBV5-1,CASSLGLTTGFPYEQYF,TGCGCCAGCAGCTTGGGCCTAACCACAGGGTTTCCCTACGAGCAGTACTTC
-,TRBJ2-1,TRBD2,TRBV30,CAWRRSGLAGIPRGVNEQFF,TGTGCCTGGAGGCGTTCGGGACTAGCGGGGATACCAAGAGGCGTCAATGAGCAGTTCTTC
-,TRBJ2-2,TRBD1,TRBV10-3,CAISGTGKNTGELFF,TGTGCCATCAGTGGGACAGGGAAGAACACCGGGGAGCTGTTTTTT
-,TRBJ2-1,TRBD2,TRBV6-5,CASSSGTSGNNEQFF,TGTGCCAGCAGTTCTGGGACTAGCGGGAACAATGAGCAGTTCTTC
-,TRBJ2-7,TRBD2,TRBV5-4,CASSPRPTSVYEQYF,TGTGCCAGCAGCCCGCGACCGACTAGCGTTTACGAGCAGTACTTC
-,TRBJ1-1,-,TRBV10-1,CASVTWTPRYDTEAFF,TGCGCCAGCGTTACCTGGACACCCCGGTATGACACTGAAGCTTTCTTT
-,TRBJ1-2,-,TRBV29-1,CSGRQRLTGGYTF,TGCAGCGGCCGGCAGAGGCTTACCGGTGGCTACACCTTC
-,TRBJ2-7,TRBD2,TRBV5-1,CASSQHSDSLTSGKSYEQYF,TGCGCCAGCAGCCAACACTCTGACTCCCTTACTAGCGGGAAATCCTACGAGCAGTACTTC
-,TRBJ2-3,TRBD2,TRBV11-3,CASSLTLAGGPGDTQYF,TGTGCCAGCAGCTTGACGTTAGCGGGAGGGCCGGGAGATACGCAGTATTTT
-,TRBJ1-2,-,TRBV30,CAWSVGHSNYGYTF,TGTGCCTGGAGTGTAGGACATTCTAACTATGGCTACACCTTC
-,TRBJ2-2,TRBD1,TRBV4-3,CASSQERTGDTGELFF,TGCGCCAGCAGCCAAGAGCGGACAGGGGACACCGGGGAGCTGTTTTTT
once,TRBJ1-4,TRBD1,TRBV6-6,CASSYHGGQGNEKLFF,TGTGCCAGCAGTTACCACGGTGGACAGGGGAATGAAAAACTGTTTTTT
-,TRBJ2-7,TRBD2,TRBV30,CAWSPTESGRSYEQYF,TGTGCCTGGAGTCCAACTGAAAGCGGGAGGTCTTACGAGCAGTACTTC
once,TRBJ2-1,-,TRBV5-1,CASSRPWHRYNEQFF,TGCGCCAGCAGCCGCCCATGGCACCGATACAATGAGCAGTTCTTC
-,TRBJ2-1,TRBD2,TRBV12-5,CASGWDYPAGEQFF,TGTGCTAGTGGTTGGGACTACCCGGCGGGTGAGCAGTTCTTC
-,TRBJ1-1,TRBD1,TRBV12-5,CASGLVPGTGRKKVPNTEAFF,TGTGCTAGTGGTTTGGTACCGGGGACAGGGAGGAAGAAGGTTCCGAACACTGAAGCTTTCTTT
few,TRBJ2-3,-,TRBV7-2,CASSQGGGGSTDTQYF,TGTGCCAGCAGCCAAGGGGGCGGGGGGAGCACAGATACGCAGTATTTT
few,TRBJ2-3,TRBD1,TRBV19,CASNQGQGMGTQYF,TGTGCCAGTAATCAGGGACAGGGAATGGGTACGCAGTATTTT
-,TRBJ2-5,-,TRBV6-5,CASNPHRQEQETQYF,TGTGCCAGCAACCCCCACCGACAGGAACAAGAGACCCAGTACTTC
-,TRBJ1-4,TRBD1,TRBV11-2,CASSCGDRVNEKLFF,TGTGCCAGCAGCTGTGGGGACAGGGTAAATGAAAAACTGTTTTTT
-,TRBJ2-7,TRBD2,TRBV27,CASSQNPLAGGPGYEQYF,TGTGCCAGCAGCCAAAACCCTCTAGCGGGAGGGCCGGGGTACGAGCAGTACTTC
-,TRBJ2-7,-,TRBV4-3,CASSQDPGVSEQYF,TGCGCCAGCAGCCAAGATCCGGGAGTCAGCGAGCAGTACTTC
-,TRBJ2-1,TRBD2,TRBV7-9,CASSLGASGRTLSYNEQFF,TGTGCCAGCAGCTTAGGGGCTAGCGGGAGAACCCTCTCCTACAATGAGCAGTTCTTC
-,TRBJ2-7,TRBD1,TRBV11-1,CASSPAGQAGYEQYF,TGTGCCAGCAGCCCCGCGGGACAGGCGGGCTACGAGCAGTACTTC
-,TRBJ1-1,-,TRBV27,CASSLSTALNTEAFF,TGTGCCAGCAGTTTATCGACAGCGCTGAACACTGAAGCTTTCTTT
-,TRBJ2-3,-,TRBV30,CAWNVRQGTDTQYF,TGTGCCTGGAACGTGCGCCAGGGAACAGATACGCAGTATTTT
-,TRBJ1-3,-,TRBV4-1,CASSQDMRATGNTIYF,TGCGCCAGCAGCCAAGATATGAGGGCAACTGGAAACACCATATATTTT
-,TRBJ2-5,TRBD2,TRBV28,CASSMRTSGLQETQYF,TGTGCCAGCAGTATGCGGACTAGCGGGCTCCAAGAGACCCAGTACTTC
-,TRBJ2-7,-,TRBV18,CASSPPETAFSYEQYF,TGTGCCAGCTCACCACCAGAGACAGCCTTCTCCTACGAGCAGTACTTC
-,TRBJ2-7,-,TRBV5-1,CASSPSLSYEQYF,TGCGCCAGCAGCCCCTCCCTCTCCTACGAGCAGTACTTC
few,TRBJ2-3,-,TRBV2,CASSEVRSVSTDTQYF,TGTGCCAGCAGTGAAGTACGCAGCGTTAGCACAGATACGCAGTATTTT